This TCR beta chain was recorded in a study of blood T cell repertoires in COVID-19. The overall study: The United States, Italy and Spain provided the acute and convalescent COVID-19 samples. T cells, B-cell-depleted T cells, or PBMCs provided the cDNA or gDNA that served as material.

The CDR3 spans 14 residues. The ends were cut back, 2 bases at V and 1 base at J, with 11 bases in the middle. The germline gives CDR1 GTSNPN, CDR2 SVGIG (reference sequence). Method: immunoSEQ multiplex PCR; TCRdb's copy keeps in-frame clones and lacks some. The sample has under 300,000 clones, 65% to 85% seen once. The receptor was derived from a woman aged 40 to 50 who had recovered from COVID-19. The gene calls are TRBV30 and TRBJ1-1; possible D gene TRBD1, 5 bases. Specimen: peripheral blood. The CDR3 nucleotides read TGTGCCTGGAGTCGATTGGGGCGGAACACTGAAGCTTTCTTT. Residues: CAWSRLGRNTEAFF.